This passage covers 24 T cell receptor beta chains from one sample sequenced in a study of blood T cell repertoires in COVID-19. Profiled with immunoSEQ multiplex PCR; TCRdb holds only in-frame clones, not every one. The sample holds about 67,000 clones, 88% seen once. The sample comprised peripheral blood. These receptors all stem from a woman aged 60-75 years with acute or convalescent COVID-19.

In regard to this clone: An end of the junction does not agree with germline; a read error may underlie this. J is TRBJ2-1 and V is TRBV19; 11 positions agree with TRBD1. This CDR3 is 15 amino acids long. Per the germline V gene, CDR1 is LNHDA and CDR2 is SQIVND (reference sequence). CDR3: CASSDRDRGGNGQFF. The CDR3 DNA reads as TGTGCCAGTAGTGACCGGGACAGGGGGGGCAATGGGCAGTTCTTC. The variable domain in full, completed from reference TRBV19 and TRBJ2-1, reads DGGITQSPKYLFRKEGQNVTLSCEQNLNHDAMYWYRQDPGQGLRLIYYSQIVNDFQKGDIAEGYSVSREKKESFPLTVTSAQKNPTAFYLCASSDRDRGGNGQFFGPGTRLTVL.

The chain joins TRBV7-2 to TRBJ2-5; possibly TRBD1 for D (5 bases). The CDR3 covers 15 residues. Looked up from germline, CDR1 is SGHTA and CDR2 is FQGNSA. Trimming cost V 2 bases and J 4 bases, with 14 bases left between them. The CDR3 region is CASSLSQGSAETQYF. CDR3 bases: TGTGCCAGCAGCTTATCTCAGGGATCGGCAGAGACCCAGTACTTC.

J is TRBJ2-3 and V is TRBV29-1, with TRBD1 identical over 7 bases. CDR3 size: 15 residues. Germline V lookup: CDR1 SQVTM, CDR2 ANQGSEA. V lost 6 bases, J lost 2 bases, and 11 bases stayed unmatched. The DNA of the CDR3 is TGCAGCGTGGTAACCTTGACAGGGCTCACAGATACGCAGTATTTT. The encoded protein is CSVVTLTGLTDTQYF.

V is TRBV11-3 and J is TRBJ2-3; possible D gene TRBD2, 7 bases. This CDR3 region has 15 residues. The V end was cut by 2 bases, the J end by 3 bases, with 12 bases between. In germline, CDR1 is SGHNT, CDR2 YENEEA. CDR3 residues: CASSLSAGATDTQYF. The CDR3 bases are TGTGCCAGCAGCTTATCCGCGGGGGCAACAGATACGCAGTATTTT.

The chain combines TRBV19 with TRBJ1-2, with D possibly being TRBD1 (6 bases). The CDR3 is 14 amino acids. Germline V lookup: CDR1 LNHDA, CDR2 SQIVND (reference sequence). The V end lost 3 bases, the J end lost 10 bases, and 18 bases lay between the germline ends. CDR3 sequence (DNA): TGTGCCAGTAGTATCGGACAGCTCACGGCGGACTACACCTTC. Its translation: CASSIGQLTADYTF.

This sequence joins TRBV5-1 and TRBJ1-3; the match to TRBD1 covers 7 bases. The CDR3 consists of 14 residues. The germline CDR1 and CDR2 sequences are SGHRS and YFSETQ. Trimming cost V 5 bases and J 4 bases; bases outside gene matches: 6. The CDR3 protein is CASRQQGNGNTIYF. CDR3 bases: TGCGCCAGCAGGCAACAGGGGAACGGAAACACCATATATTTT.

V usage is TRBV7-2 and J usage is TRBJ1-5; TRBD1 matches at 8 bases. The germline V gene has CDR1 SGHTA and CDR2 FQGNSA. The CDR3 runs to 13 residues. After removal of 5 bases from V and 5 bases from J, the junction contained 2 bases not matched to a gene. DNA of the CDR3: TGTGCCAGCAGCCAGGGGGCCTATCAGCCCCAGCATTTT. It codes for CASSQGAYQPQHF.

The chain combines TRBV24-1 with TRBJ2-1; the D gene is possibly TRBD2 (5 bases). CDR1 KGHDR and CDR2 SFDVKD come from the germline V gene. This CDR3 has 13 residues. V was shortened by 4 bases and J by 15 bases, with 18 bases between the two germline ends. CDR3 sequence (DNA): TGTGCCACCAGTGACACCCGGACTGATGGGAGGTTCTTC. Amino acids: CATSDTRTDGRFF.

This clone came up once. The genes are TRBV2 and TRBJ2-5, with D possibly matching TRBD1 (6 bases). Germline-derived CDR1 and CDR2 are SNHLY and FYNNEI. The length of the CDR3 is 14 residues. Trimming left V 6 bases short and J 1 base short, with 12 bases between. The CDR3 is CASRATGLQETQYF. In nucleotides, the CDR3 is TGTGCCAGCAGGGCGACAGGCCTCCAAGAGACCCAGTACTTC.

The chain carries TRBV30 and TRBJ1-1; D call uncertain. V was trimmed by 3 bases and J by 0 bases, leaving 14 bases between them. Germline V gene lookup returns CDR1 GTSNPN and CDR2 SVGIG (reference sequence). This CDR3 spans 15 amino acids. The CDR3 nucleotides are TGTGCCTGGAGCCCGTACGGAGCCGTGAACACTGAAGCTTTCTTT. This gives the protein CAWSPYGAVNTEAFF. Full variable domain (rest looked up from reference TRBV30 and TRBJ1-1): SQTIHQWPATLVQPVGSPLSLECTVEGTSNPNLYWYRQAAGRGLQLLFYSVGIGQISSEVPQNLSASRPQDRQFILSSKKLLLSDSGFYLCAWSPYGAVNTEAFFGQGTRLTVV.

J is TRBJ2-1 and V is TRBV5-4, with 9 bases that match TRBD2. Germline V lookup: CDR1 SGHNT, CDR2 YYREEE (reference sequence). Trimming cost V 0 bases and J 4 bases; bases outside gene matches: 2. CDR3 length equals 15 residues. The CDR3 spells CASSLGLAEYNEQFF. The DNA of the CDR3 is TGTGCCAGCAGCTTGGGACTAGCGGAGTACAATGAGCAGTTCTTC.

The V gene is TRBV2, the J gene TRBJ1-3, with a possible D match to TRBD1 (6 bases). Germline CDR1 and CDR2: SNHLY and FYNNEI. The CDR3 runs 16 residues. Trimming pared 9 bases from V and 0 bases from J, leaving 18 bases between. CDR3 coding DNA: TGTGCCAGAGGGGGTAGGGCCTCCTCCTCTGGAAACACCATATATTTT. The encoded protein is CARGGRASSSGNTIYF.

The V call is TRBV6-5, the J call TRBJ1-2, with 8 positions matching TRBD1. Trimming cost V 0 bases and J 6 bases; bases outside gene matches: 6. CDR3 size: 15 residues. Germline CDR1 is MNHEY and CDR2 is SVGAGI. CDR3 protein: CASSYSAPGGDGYTF. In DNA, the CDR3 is TGTGCCAGCAGTTACTCAGCCCCAGGGGGCGATGGCTACACCTTC.

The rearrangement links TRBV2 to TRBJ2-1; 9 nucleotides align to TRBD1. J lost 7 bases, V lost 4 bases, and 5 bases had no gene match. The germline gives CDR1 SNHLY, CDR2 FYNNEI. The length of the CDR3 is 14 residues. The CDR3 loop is CASSGTGVINEQFF. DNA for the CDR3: TGTGCCAGCAGTGGGACAGGGGTGATTAATGAGCAGTTCTTC.

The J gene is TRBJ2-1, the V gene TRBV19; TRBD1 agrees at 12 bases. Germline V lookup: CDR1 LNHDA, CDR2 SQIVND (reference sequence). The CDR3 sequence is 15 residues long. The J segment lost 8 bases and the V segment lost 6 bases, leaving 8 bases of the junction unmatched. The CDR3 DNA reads TGTGCCAGTAGGGGACAGGGGGCGAAAGGAGATGAGCAGTTCTTC. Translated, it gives CASRGQGAKGDEQFF. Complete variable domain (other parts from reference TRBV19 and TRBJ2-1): DGGITQSPKYLFRKEGQNVTLSCEQNLNHDAMYWYRQDPGQGLRLIYYSQIVNDFQKGDIAEGYSVSREKKESFPLTVTSAQKNPTAFYLCASRGQGAKGDEQFFGPGTRLTVL.

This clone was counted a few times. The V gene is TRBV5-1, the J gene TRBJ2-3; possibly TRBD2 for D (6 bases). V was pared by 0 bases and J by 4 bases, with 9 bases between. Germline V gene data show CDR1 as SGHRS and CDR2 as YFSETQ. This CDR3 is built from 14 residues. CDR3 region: CASSLEASADTQYF. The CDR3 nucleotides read TGCGCCAGCAGCTTGGAGGCTAGCGCAGATACGCAGTATTTT.

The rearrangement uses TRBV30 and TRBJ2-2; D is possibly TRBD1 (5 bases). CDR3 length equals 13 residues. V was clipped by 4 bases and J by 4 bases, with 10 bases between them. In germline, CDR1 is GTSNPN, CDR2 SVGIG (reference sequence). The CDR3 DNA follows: TGTGCCTGGAATACAGGTCTCACCGGGGAGCTGTTTTTT. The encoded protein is CAWNTGLTGELFF.

The CDR3, as DNA: TGTGCCAGCAGTGAAGCGCGGGGGTACCAGCCCCAGCATTTT. Translated, it gives CASSEARGYQPQHF. The chain employs TRBV6-1 and TRBJ1-5; TRBD1 is a possible D gene (5 bases). From germline, CDR1 is MNHNS and CDR2 SASEGT. The CDR3 has 14 residues. Trimming removed 0 bases from V and 7 bases from J, with 10 bases in between.

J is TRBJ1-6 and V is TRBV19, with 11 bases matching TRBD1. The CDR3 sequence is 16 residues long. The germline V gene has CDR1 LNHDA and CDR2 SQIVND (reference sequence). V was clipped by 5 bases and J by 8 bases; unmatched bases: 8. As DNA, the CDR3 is TGTGCCAGTAGTTCCCGTCGGGGACAGGGGGATTCACCCCTCCACTTT. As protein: CASSSRRGQGDSPLHF.

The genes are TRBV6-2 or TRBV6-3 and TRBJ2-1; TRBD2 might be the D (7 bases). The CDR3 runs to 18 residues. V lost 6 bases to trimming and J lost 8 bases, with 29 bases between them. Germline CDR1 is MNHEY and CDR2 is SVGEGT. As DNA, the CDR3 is TGTGCCAGCAGCGTTATAGTTCTTAAGCGGGACACTTCGGATGAGCAGTTCTTC. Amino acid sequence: CASSVIVLKRDTSDEQFF.

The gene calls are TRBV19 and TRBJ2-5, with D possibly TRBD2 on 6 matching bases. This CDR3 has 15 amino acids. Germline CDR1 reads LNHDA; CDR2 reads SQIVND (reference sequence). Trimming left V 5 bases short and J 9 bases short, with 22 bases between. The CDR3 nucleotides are TGTGCCAGTAGTCAAGCCGGGACTTTTTCCGTGGCCCAGTACTTC. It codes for CASSQAGTFSVAQYF.

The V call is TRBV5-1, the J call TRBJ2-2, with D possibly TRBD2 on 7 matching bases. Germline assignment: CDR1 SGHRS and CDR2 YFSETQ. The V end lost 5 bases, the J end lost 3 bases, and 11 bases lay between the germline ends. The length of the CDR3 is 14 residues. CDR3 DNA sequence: TGCGCCAGCAGGGGAGGGGGACACACCGGGGAGCTGTTTTTT. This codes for CASRGGGHTGELFF.

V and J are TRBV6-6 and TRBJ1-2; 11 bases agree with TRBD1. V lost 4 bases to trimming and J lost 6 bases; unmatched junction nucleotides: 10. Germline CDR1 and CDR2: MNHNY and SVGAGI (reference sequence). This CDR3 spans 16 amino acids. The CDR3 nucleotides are TGTGCCAGCAGTTCCCCGGACAGGGGGCGGATCAATGGCTACACCTTC. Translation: CASSSPDRGRINGYTF.

CDR3 in amino acids: CASSLGPTEAFF. The CDR3 bases are TGTGCCAGCAGTTTAGGGCCCACTGAAGCTTTCTTT. This chain uses TRBV12-3 or TRBV12-4 with TRBJ1-1; D remains unclear. V was clipped by 1 base and J by 4 bases, with 4 bases between them. CDR3 size: 12 residues.